This T cell receptor beta chain was recorded in a study of T cell responses to AZD1222 COVID-19 vaccine. Study-level points and caveats: Recipients of AZD1222 seropositive at baseline numbered only 6 or 7.

As concerns this clone: Its specificity is unknown.

The CDR3 totals 14 residues. V lost 7 bases, J lost 3 bases, and 4 bases stayed unmatched. CDR1 MDHEN and CDR2 SYDVKM come from the germline V gene. Some clones are missing from TCRdb's copy, which holds only in-frame ones; the method was immunoSEQ multiplex PCR. The profile shows more than 120,000 clones, 86% of them singletons. The chain recombines TRBV28 with TRBJ2-2, with 8 bases matching TRBD2. The clonotype was recovered from an adult who received the AZD1222 COVID-19 vaccine. The starting material was peripheral blood, obtained 28 days after the second AZD1222 dose. The CDR3 sequence is CASKGAGDTGELFF. In nucleotides, the CDR3 is TGTGCCAGCAAGGGAGCGGGGGACACCGGGGAGCTGTTTTTT.